The source of this T cell receptor (beta chain) is a study of blood T cell repertoires in COVID-19. In the study overall: Donors in the United States, Italy and Spain gave samples during acute or convalescent COVID-19.

The germline V and J ends were trimmed by 5 bases and 4 bases, with 11 bases remaining between them. Germline V gene data show CDR1 as MNHEY and CDR2 as SVGAGI. The CDR3 has 14 residues. Using immunoSEQ multiplex PCR, the repertoire was profiled, and TCRdb retains in-frame clones only, with some absent. Among 140,000 or so clones listed, 85% to 90% were seen once. The receptor was isolated from a woman in her fifties or sixties with active COVID-19. The gene calls are TRBV6-5 and TRBJ1-4, with D unresolved. Sequencing was performed on peripheral blood. CDR3 sequence reads: CASSRSGFNEKLFF. The CDR3 DNA reads TGTGCCAGCAGTCGCTCGGGGTTTAATGAAAAACTGTTTTTT.